This is a list of T cell receptor beta chains from one sample in a study of blood T cell repertoires in COVID-19. The method was immunoSEQ multiplex PCR; TCRdb's version includes in-frame clones alone and lacks a portion of them. The table has 100,000 or so clones, roughly 87% seen once. Sequencing was carried out using peripheral blood. These receptors came from a woman aged 50 to 60 with COVID-19, enrolled during active disease. Each CDR3 is given with its conserved first and last residue. The order of the fields is J gene, D gene, V gene, clone size, CDR3 DNA, CDR3 protein. D genes are given only for firm matches. The size entry is marked missing in some rows and otherwise reads once, few, many or a size class.

>TRBJ1-6|-|TRBV6-1|few
TGTGCCAGCAGTGAACTAACAGGCTATAATTCACCCCTCCACTTT
CASSELTGYNSPLHF
>TRBJ2-7|TRBD1|TRBV28|few
TGTGCCAGCAGTCCGGGACAGTCCTACGAGCAGTACTTC
CASSPGQSYEQYF
>TRBJ1-2|TRBD1|TRBV6-5|-
TGTGCCAGCAGGACAGGGAAGGACTATGGCTACACCTTC
CASRTGKDYGYTF
>TRBJ2-2|TRBD1|TRBV7-3|-
TGTGCCAGCAGCTTAAGACAGGGGCGTACCGGGGAGCTGTTTTTT
CASSLRQGRTGELFF
>TRBJ2-7|TRBD1|TRBV14|once
TGTGCCAGCAGCCCTATTCAGGGGGATTACGAGCAGTACTTC
CASSPIQGDYEQYF
>TRBJ2-7|TRBD2|TRBV13|-
TGTGCCAGCAGCTTACGGAGCGGGGGTATCTACGAGCAGTACTTC
CASSLRSGGIYEQYF
>TRBJ2-1|-|TRBV29-1|-
TGCAGCGTTGAATTGGGCGGGGGCCAATATGGGAATGAGCAGTTCTTC
CSVELGGGQYGNEQFF
>TRBJ1-5|-|TRBV4-1|-
TGCGCCAGCAGCCAAGCCGGTGTTCAGCCCCAGCATTTT
CASSQAGVQPQHF
>TRBJ1-2|-|TRBV14|few
TGTGCCAGCAGCCAAGATCCCGGACAGTCTTATGGCTACACCTTC
CASSQDPGQSYGYTF
>TRBJ2-5|-|TRBV5-4|once
TGTGCCAGCAGCCCGAATGGGGGGGCCTCTAAAGAGACCCAGTACTTC
CASSPNGGASKETQYF
>TRBJ1-5|-|TRBV19|-
TGTGCCAGTAGTATAGGCAGGATCGGTCAGCCCCAGCATTTT
CASSIGRIGQPQHF
>TRBJ2-7|-|TRBV19|once
TGTGCCAGTAGCAGAATCCGGGACTCTGCCTACGAGCAGTACTTC
CASSRIRDSAYEQYF
>TRBJ2-2|TRBD1|TRBV5-1|-
TGCGCCAGCAGGGTCCCCGGACAGGGTTTAACCGGGGAGCTGTTTTTT
CASRVPGQGLTGELFF
>TRBJ2-7|-|TRBV29-1|-
TGCAGCGTTGAAGAAACAGGGTCCGAGCAGTACTTC
CSVEETGSEQYF
>TRBJ2-7|-|TRBV11-3|once
TGTGCCAGCAGCTTAGATCTAGGGGCGAGCTCCTACGAGCAGTACTTC
CASSLDLGASSYEQYF
>TRBJ2-1|-|TRBV5-1|-
TGCGCCAGCAGCTTGGGAAGGCCAGAGCAGGATGAGCAGTTCTTC
CASSLGRPEQDEQFF
>TRBJ2-3|TRBD2|TRBV7-9|-
TGTGCCAGCAGCTCCCAAACTAGCGGGCCCCCCGATACGCAGTATTTT
CASSSQTSGPPDTQYF
>TRBJ1-1|-|TRBV4-3|-
TGCGCCAGCAGCCAAGATGGGACACACCAGAACACTGAAGCTTTCTTT
CASSQDGTHQNTEAFF